This T cell receptor beta chain was captured by sequencing in a study of blood T cell repertoires in COVID-19. Study at large: Acute-phase and convalescent COVID-19 samples originated in the United States, Italy and Spain. Sources were T cells, B-cell-depleted T cells, or PBMCs; the material itself was cDNA or gDNA.

TCRdb keeps only in-frame clones here, not all; method: immunoSEQ multiplex PCR. The profile shows 200,000 to 250,000 clones, around three quarters of them singletons. The clonotype originates from a woman between 65 and 79 years old with acute or convalescent COVID-19. Sequencing used peripheral blood.

The DNA of the CDR3 is TGTGCCAGTAGGGGTAAGGGGTTAGAGGAAGCTTTCTTT. Translated: CASRGKGLEEAFF. The chain recombines TRBV19 with TRBJ1-1, with D maybe TRBD1 (5 bases). This CDR3 has 13 residues. CDR1 and CDR2 from the germline V gene are LNHDA and SQIVND (reference sequence). The ends were cut back, 6 bases at V and 8 bases at J, with 16 bases in the middle.